This TCR beta chain was observed in a study of blood T cell repertoires in COVID-19. Study overall: Researchers got acute and convalescent COVID-19 samples from the United States, Italy and Spain. Sources were T cells, B-cell-depleted T cells, or PBMCs; the material itself was cDNA or gDNA.

Authors' methods: By means of reference gene primer amplification, nucleated cell counts were estimated. Assay: immunoSEQ multiplex PCR; the TCRdb copy retains only in-frame clones and omits some. V and J calls and clone size are as listed in that table; D and trimming were resolved from the DNA. The table includes over 75,000 clones, around 80% detected once. Germline CDR1 is SGHTA and CDR2 is FQGTGA. The V end was cut by 0 bases, the J end by 1 base, with 6 bases between. The CDR3 length is 14 residues. This rearrangement joins TRBV7-3 to TRBJ1-1, with unresolved D. Sequencing used peripheral blood. The clonotype comes from a woman of 80 years or more with active or convalescent COVID-19. Here the CDR3 reads CASSLTAGNTEAFF. Here the CDR3 DNA reads TGTGCCAGCAGCTTAACTGCAGGGAACACTGAAGCTTTCTTT.